This is a list of T cell receptor beta chains from one sample in a study of T-cell memory formation after mild COVID-19. TCRdb used MiXCR to reprocess the 5' RACE reads, holding one entry per CDR3 protein. The table includes over 350,000 distinct CDR3 sequences, 20% to 25% detected once. Sequencing was carried out using PBMCs or a T cell subset sorted from them (not recorded which). The source is an adult woman who had mild COVID-19 (a few samples of this study predate the infection). Cell type and time point are not known. Both conserved end residues are part of each CDR3. The D gene is left open where the match is weak. Clone size is given for some rows only: seen once, a few or many times, or a class if the clone is expanded.

j_gene	d_gene	v_gene	abundance	CDR3nt	CDR3aa
TRBJ2-3	TRBD2	TRBV6-5	NA	TGTGCCAGCAGTTACGGCGGGGGTTACACAGATACGCAGTATTTT	CASSYGGGYTDTQYF
TRBJ2-7	NA	TRBV30	NA	TGTGCCTGGAGTGTACACGGGGGCGAGCAGTACTTC	CAWSVHGGEQYF
TRBJ2-5	NA	TRBV29-1	few	TGCAGCGTTGACAGGGCTCAAGAGACCCAGTACTTC	CSVDRAQETQYF
TRBJ2-3	NA	TRBV9	few	TGTGCCAGCAGCGTAGGAGGGGGGCCAAGCACAGATACGCAGTATTTT	CASSVGGGPSTDTQYF
TRBJ1-5	NA	TRBV20-1	NA	TGCAGTGCTGGAACAACCCGGGGGATCAATCAGCCCCAGCATTTT	CSAGTTRGINQPQHF
TRBJ2-1	NA	TRBV9	few	TGTGCCAGCAGCCCGCGACTAGTTGAGTACAATGAGCAGTTCTTC	CASSPRLVEYNEQFF
TRBJ1-1	NA	TRBV21-1	NA	TGTGCCAGCAGCAAAAGTAGGTCGACAGGGGCCCTGAACACTGAAGCTTTCTTT	CASSKSRSTGALNTEAFF
TRBJ1-1	NA	TRBV5-1	NA	TGCGCCAGCAGCTTGGGGGGAGGCGACACTGAAGCTTTCTTT	CASSLGGGDTEAFF
TRBJ2-3	NA	TRBV4-1	few	TGCGCCAGCAGCCAAGGCGCGGGACTCACAGATACGCAGTATTTT	CASSQGAGLTDTQYF
TRBJ1-1	NA	TRBV9	NA	TGTGCCAGCAGCCCTACTTACCACTCTGGGGCTTTCTTT	CASSPTYHSGAFF
TRBJ2-3	NA	TRBV6-5	NA	TGTGCCAGCACCAGCCAAGGGAAAACAGATACGCAGTATTTT	CASTSQGKTDTQYF
TRBJ2-5	NA	TRBV20-1	NA	TGCAGTGCCCCGTGGGTAAGGGTGGAGACCCAGTACTTC	CSAPWVRVETQYF